This entry lists 29 T cell receptor beta chains sequenced from one sample in a study of cytomegalovirus exposure and HLA in healthy donors. A multiplex PCR was run with 60 Vbeta primers and 13 Jbeta primers. Assay used: immunoSEQ multiplex PCR; TCRdb lists only in-frame clones, some missing. The table lists about 180,000 clones, about 82% of them singletons. Input material: PBMCs. These TCRs come from a young man in good health and CMV-seronegative.

This clone was counted many times. The rearrangement joins TRBV5-6 to TRBJ1-6; no clear D. CDR3 length: 14 amino acids. Germline V CDR1 and CDR2: SGHDT, YYEEEE. Deletions cut 2 bases from V and 7 bases from J, with 10 bases between. The CDR3 nucleotides read TGTGCCAGCAGCTTCGTTCAGGCCAATTCACCCCTCCACTTT. Its translation: CASSFVQANSPLHF. The complete variable domain, with remaining parts taken from reference TRBV5-6 and TRBJ1-6, reads DAGVTQSPTHLIKTRGQQVTLRCSPKSGHDTVSWYQQALGQGPQFIFQYYEEEERQRGNFPDRFSGHQFPNYSSELNVNALLLGDSALYLCASSFVQANSPLHFGNGTRLTVT.

This chain links TRBV4-2 with TRBJ1-2, with D possibly matching TRBD1 (5 bases). Germline V CDR1 and CDR2: LGHNA, YNFKEQ. The CDR3 is 16 amino acids. V was trimmed by 4 bases and J by 2 bases, leaving 17 bases between them. The CDR3 region has the DNA TGTGCCAGCAGCCGGGGCCGGGGGGGTGGGAACTATGGCTACACCTTC. Translating it yields CASSRGRGGGNYGYTF.

The rearrangement uses TRBV2 and TRBJ1-3; D may be TRBD1 (5 bases). Germline V gene lookup returns CDR1 SNHLY and CDR2 FYNNEI. V was clipped by 2 bases and J by 0 bases, with 17 bases between them. The CDR3 has 18 amino acids. CDR3: CASSERGLTGGSGNTIYF. DNA for the CDR3: TGTGCCAGCAGTGAAAGAGGATTGACGGGGGGCTCTGGAAACACCATATATTTT.

This clone was counted once. The V call is TRBV6-1, the J call TRBJ2-5; TRBD2 matches 13 bases. V dropped 7 bases and J dropped 9; count of bases not matched to a gene: 11. Germline V gives CDR1 MNHNS, CDR2 SASEGT. The CDR3 extends over 15 amino acids. CDR3 region: CASTITSGGGRAQYF. The CDR3 coding sequence is TGTGCCAGCACCATCACTAGCGGGGGGGGGCGGGCCCAGTACTTC.

This chain links TRBV4-2 with TRBJ1-2, with D tentatively TRBD1 (5 bases). The V end was cut by 0 bases, the J end by 8 bases, with 13 bases between. The CDR3 sequence is 14 residues long. Germline CDR1 reads LGHNA; CDR2 reads YNFKEQ. CDR3 amino acids: CASSQEGGEWGYTF. The CDR3 DNA reads TGTGCCAGCAGCCAAGAGGGAGGGGAATGGGGCTACACCTTC.

This clone turned up a few times. The CDR3 region is CASSQGPGHYGYTF. CDR3 DNA: TGCGCCAGCAGCCAAGGACCGGGTCACTATGGCTACACCTTC. The genes are TRBV4-1 and TRBJ1-2, with D unclear. Trimming took off 1 base at V and 3 bases at J, with 9 bases between the two ends. Per germline, CDR1 MGHRA and CDR2 YSYEKL. The CDR3 spans 14 residues.

This chain connects TRBV9 to TRBJ2-5; 8 bases agree with TRBD2. Germline lookup yields CDR1 SGDLS and CDR2 YYNGEE. Trimming at V came to 4 bases and at J to 5 bases, leaving 10 bases not matched to a gene. CDR3 length equals 15 residues. The CDR3 spells CASSILPAGVETQYF. CDR3 coding DNA: TGTGCCAGCAGCATATTACCAGCGGGAGTGGAGACCCAGTACTTC.

The chain carries TRBV10-3 and TRBJ1-2; TRBD1 might be the D (5 bases). The CDR3 is 15 residues long. The germline CDR1 and CDR2 sequences are ENHRY and SYGVKD. Trimming stripped 2 bases from V and 4 bases from J, with 14 bases between. The DNA for the CDR3 is TGTGCCATCAGTGAGAGGGGCCGGGACTCCTATGGCTACACCTTC. Its protein is CAISERGRDSYGYTF.

This clone was detected a few times. The chain is built from TRBV5-6 and TRBJ2-1, with D tentatively TRBD2 (5 bases). The length of the CDR3 is 15 residues. The germline gives CDR1 SGHDT, CDR2 YYEEEE. Trimming removed 3 bases from V and 3 bases from J, with 13 bases in between. The CDR3 DNA reads TGTGCCAGCAGCTCCCCAAAGCGGTTCTACAATGAGCAGTTCTTC. It translates to CASSSPKRFYNEQFF.

J is TRBJ2-1 and V is TRBV5-1; D is possibly TRBD2 (6 bases). Germline loops: CDR1 SGHRS, CDR2 YFSETQ. This CDR3 has 13 amino acids. Between the trimmed V and J ends, which lost 0 bases and 12 bases, there was a span of 13 bases. The CDR3 sequence is CASSLDSGRGQFF. The CDR3 coding sequence is TGCGCCAGCAGCTTGGATTCTGGGCGGGGGCAGTTCTTC.

The genes are TRBV13 and TRBJ1-1; D ambiguous. The germline CDR1 and CDR2 sequences are PRHDT and FYEKMQ (reference sequence). The CDR3 contains 14 residues. V dropped 5 bases and J dropped 1 base, with 11 bases sitting between them. CDR3 sequence reads: CASSPAPTNTEAFF. The CDR3 coding sequence is TGTGCCAGCAGCCCTGCCCCTACGAACACTGAAGCTTTCTTT.

This clone was counted between two and nine times. The same CDR3 arises from other DNA sequences in this sample as well. The chain carries TRBV11-3 and TRBJ2-3, with 8 bases aligning to TRBD2. Germline CDR1 SGHNT, CDR2 YENEEA. The length of the CDR3 is 15 residues. Trimming cost V 5 bases and J 2 bases; bases outside gene matches: 6. The CDR3: CASSPGGGPTDTQYF. CDR3 bases: TGTGCCAGCAGCCCCGGGGGGGGCCCCACAGATACGCAGTATTTT.

V usage is TRBV6-5 and J usage is TRBJ2-2, with 10 bases lining up with TRBD2. The CDR3 is made up of 13 amino acids. V lost 11 bases to trimming and J lost 4 bases; unmatched junction nucleotides: 4. Germline CDR1 reads MNHEY; CDR2 reads SVGAGI. This CDR3 reads CAASGRVTGELFF. CDR3 coding DNA: TGTGCCGCCAGCGGGAGGGTCACCGGGGAGCTGTTTTTT.

The chain recombines TRBV5-1 with TRBJ1-1; 7 nucleotides line up with TRBD1. This CDR3 comprises 16 residues. The junction had 11 bases not matched to a gene; V was cut back by 6 bases and J by 0 bases. Germline CDR1 and CDR2: SGHRS and YFSETQ. CDR3 DNA: TGCGCCAGCACGTGGACAGGACGAGAGGTGAACACTGAAGCTTTCTTT. Translating gives CASTWTGREVNTEAFF.

The chain carries TRBV10-2 and TRBJ1-1, with 9 bases that match TRBD1. The CDR3 is 16 residues long. Germline assignment: CDR1 WSHSY and CDR2 SAAADI. V gave up 5 bases and J gave up 0 bases; unmatched junction bases: 7. CDR3 nucleotide sequence: TGCGCCAGCAGTATTTTCGGGACAGGGATGAACACTGAAGCTTTCTTT. Its translation: CASSIFGTGMNTEAFF.

The V gene is TRBV2, the J gene TRBJ2-3, with 8 bases fitting TRBD2. Germline CDR1 reads SNHLY; CDR2 reads FYNNEI. This CDR3 region has 16 residues. Trimming removed 6 bases from V and 1 base from J; junction bases left unmatched: 9. The CDR3 DNA is TGTGCCAGCAGGTCTCGCGGGACTAGAGGCACAGATACGCAGTATTTT. It translates to CASRSRGTRGTDTQYF. Supplemented by reference TRBV2 and TRBJ2-3, the full variable domain reads EPEVTQTPSHQVTQMGQEVILRCVPISNHLYFYWYRQILGQKVEFLVSFYNNEISEKSEIFDDQFSVERPDGSNFTLKIRSTKLEDSAMYFCASRSRGTRGTDTQYFGPGTRLTVL.

V and J are TRBV2 and TRBJ1-6, with 7 bases aligning to TRBD1. The CDR3 is 13 residues long. The germline gives CDR1 SNHLY, CDR2 FYNNEI. With 7 bases clipped from V and 8 bases from J, the junction kept 5 bases outside the gene matches. DNA for the CDR3: TGTGCCAGCAAAGACAGGGAGGATTCACCCCTCCACTTT. It is translated as CASKDREDSPLHF.

This CDR3 is CASSSQANTEAFF. In nucleotides, the CDR3 is TGTGCCAGCAGCTCTCAGGCGAACACTGAAGCTTTCTTT. V is TRBV7-9 and J is TRBJ1-1; D gene ambiguous. The CDR3 runs to 13 residues. Germline CDR1 reads SEHNR; CDR2 reads FQNEAQ (reference sequence). Trimming took 4 bases from V and 1 from J, leaving 7 bases between them.

V and J are TRBV9 and TRBJ1-2, with D uncertain. The CDR3 has 15 amino acids. CDR1 and CDR2 (germline): SGDLS, YYNGEE. V was trimmed by 0 bases and J by 4 bases, leaving 13 bases between them. The CDR3 DNA reads as TGTGCCAGCAGCGTAGCTGGAGGATCCGGCTATGGCTACACCTTC. Translated: CASSVAGGSGYGYTF.

The chain combines TRBV6-1 with TRBJ1-2; weak D call: TRBD1 (6 bases). The CDR3 is made up of 13 amino acids. Germline V CDR1 and CDR2: MNHNS, SASEGT. V was clipped by 4 bases and J by 8 bases, with 14 bases between them. This CDR3 reads CASSGQGMGGYTF. As DNA, the CDR3 is TGTGCCAGCAGTGGCCAGGGGATGGGCGGCTACACCTTC.

The rearrangement joins TRBV5-1 to TRBJ2-7; 9 nucleotides match TRBD1. Germline-derived CDR1 and CDR2 are SGHRS and YFSETQ. After removal of 2 bases from V and 5 bases from J, the junction contained 8 bases not matched to a gene. The CDR3 consists of 15 residues. The chain's CDR3 is CASSLPGTGSHEQYF. The CDR3 nucleotides read TGCGCCAGCAGCTTACCCGGGACAGGGTCCCACGAGCAGTACTTC.

The V and J genes are TRBV5-8 and TRBJ1-4, with 11 bases matching TRBD1. The V gene's germline CDR1 is SGHTS and CDR2 YDEGEE. This CDR3 spans 15 amino acids. V gave up 4 bases and J gave up 7 bases; unmatched junction bases: 6. CDR3 sequence: CASSARTGGLEKLFF. The CDR3, as DNA: TGTGCCAGCAGCGCCCGGACAGGGGGCCTTGAAAAACTGTTTTTT.

The rearrangement joins TRBV7-3 to TRBJ2-5; 10 bases map to TRBD2. V was clipped by 1 base and J by 2 bases; unmatched bases: 16. The CDR3 consists of 20 residues. Germline V gene sequence: CDR1 SGHTA, CDR2 FQGTGA. The CDR3 spells CASSLKGPASGGPYQETQYF. In DNA form, the CDR3 reads TGTGCCAGCAGCTTAAAGGGTCCGGCTAGCGGGGGCCCTTATCAAGAGACCCAGTACTTC. Variable domain in full (rest from reference TRBV7-3 and TRBJ2-5): GAGVSQTPSNKVTEKGKYVELRCDPISGHTALYWYRQSLGQGPEFLIYFQGTGAADDSGLPNDRFFAVRPEGSVSTLKIQRTERGDSAVYLCASSLKGPASGGPYQETQYFGPGTRLLVL.

The chain employs TRBV28 and TRBJ1-4; maybe TRBD1 (5 bases). The V gene lost 1 base and the J gene lost 7 bases, with 13 bases spanning the gap. In germline, CDR1 is MDHEN, CDR2 SYDVKM. This CDR3 has 15 residues. CDR3 region: CASSLLGVASEKLFF. The CDR3 region has the DNA TGTGCCAGCAGTTTATTAGGGGTTGCCAGTGAAAAACTGTTTTTT.

The chain couples TRBV18 to TRBJ1-1; tentative D call: TRBD1 (6 bases). V lost 5 bases and J lost 11, with 15 bases in between. CDR1 and CDR2 from the germline V gene are KGHSH and LQKENI. The CDR3 contains 12 residues. CDR3 loop: CASSGPGALAFF. The CDR3 DNA is TGTGCCAGCTCAGGGCCAGGGGCGCTGGCTTTCTTT.

This clone was detected only a few times. The chain is built from TRBV6-6 and TRBJ1-1; D is unclear. Germline V gene sequence: CDR1 MNHNY, CDR2 SVGAGI (reference sequence). V lost 10 bases, J lost 4 bases, and 7 bases lay in between. The CDR3 contains 10 residues. The CDR3 protein is CATSGTEAFF. CDR3 DNA sequence: TGTGCCACCTCGGGCACTGAAGCTTTCTTT.

The V and J genes are TRBV7-9 and TRBJ1-5, with 11 bases fitting TRBD1. Germline V gives CDR1 SEHNR, CDR2 FQNEAQ (reference sequence). The V segment lost 4 bases and the J segment 6 bases; nucleotides outside the gene matches: 8. The CDR3 runs to 16 residues. As DNA, the CDR3 is TGTGCCAGCAGCTCGGGACAGGGGGACCTTAGTCAGCCCCAGCATTTT. Translation gives CASSSGQGDLSQPQHF.

This chain links TRBV18 with TRBJ1-6; D ambiguous. The CDR3 covers 13 residues. Trimming pared 3 bases from V and 8 bases from J, leaving 8 bases between. Germline CDR1 and CDR2: KGHSH and LQKENI. CDR3 in amino acids: CASSPNQDSPLHF. CDR3 coding DNA: TGTGCCAGCTCACCGAACCAGGATTCACCCCTCCACTTT.

The count of this clone is one. The genes are TRBV27 and TRBJ2-1; 12 bases align to TRBD2. The V gene end was trimmed by 4 bases and the J gene end by 4 bases; junction bases not matched to a gene: 2. In germline, CDR1 is MNHEY, CDR2 SMNVEV (reference sequence). This CDR3 comprises 15 residues. DNA of the CDR3: TGTGCCAGCAGTTCCGGGACTAGCGGGTACAATGAGCAGTTCTTC. Protein: CASSSGTSGYNEQFF.